A selection of T cell receptor beta chains follows, all from one sample in a study of cytomegalovirus exposure and HLA in healthy donors. TCRdb keeps only in-frame clones here, not all; method: immunoSEQ multiplex PCR. The sample shows approximately 130,000 clones, roughly four fifths of them seen only once. Sequencing used PBMCs. These TCRs come from a woman aged 35 to 49 in good health and CMV-seropositive. Each CDR3 is given with its conserved first and last residue. Each record gives: CDR3 protein, CDR3 DNA, V gene, clone size, J gene, D gene. A D gene is named only where the DNA matches it firmly. Size tells how often a clone was seen (once, few, many) or the class of an expanded clone, and some rows leave it out.

CDR3 protein: CASSLSGRATGELFF; CDR3 DNA: TGCGCCAGCAGCTTAAGCGGGAGGGCCACCGGGGAGCTGTTTTTT; V gene: TRBV5-1; clone size: .; J gene: TRBJ2-2; D gene: TRBD2
CDR3 protein: CASSDSLYNEQFF; CDR3 DNA: TGTGCCAGCAGTGACTCGTTATACAATGAGCAGTTCTTC; V gene: TRBV6-4; clone size: .; J gene: TRBJ2-1; D gene: .
CDR3 protein: CASSTGVSNQPQHF; CDR3 DNA: TGTGCCAGTAGTACAGGGGTCAGCAATCAGCCCCAGCATTTT; V gene: TRBV19; clone size: .; J gene: TRBJ1-5; D gene: .
CDR3 protein: CASSQTSGGYEQYF; CDR3 DNA: TGTGCCAGCAGCCAGACTAGCGGGGGCTACGAGCAGTACTTC; V gene: TRBV6-5; clone size: .; J gene: TRBJ2-7; D gene: TRBD2
CDR3 protein: CASSLEQPGYNEQFF; CDR3 DNA: TGCGCCAGCAGCTTGGAACAGCCCGGCTACAATGAGCAGTTCTTC; V gene: TRBV5-1; clone size: few; J gene: TRBJ2-1; D gene: .
CDR3 protein: CASSNQGSGANVLTF; CDR3 DNA: TGTGCCAGCAGCAATCAGGGATCTGGGGCCAACGTCCTGACTTTC; V gene: TRBV28; clone size: .; J gene: TRBJ2-6; D gene: .
CDR3 protein: CATSRDRGNTEAFF; CDR3 DNA: TGTGCCACCAGCAGAGATCGGGGGAACACTGAAGCTTTCTTT; V gene: TRBV15; clone size: .; J gene: TRBJ1-1; D gene: .
CDR3 protein: CATREGRTGELFF; CDR3 DNA: TGTGCCACCAGGGAGGGTAGGACCGGGGAGCTGTTTTTT; V gene: TRBV6-5; clone size: .; J gene: TRBJ2-2; D gene: TRBD2
CDR3 protein: CASGGQGRESGAFF; CDR3 DNA: TGTGCCAGCGGTGGACAGGGAAGGGAGAGTGGAGCTTTCTTT; V gene: TRBV2; clone size: .; J gene: TRBJ1-1; D gene: TRBD1
CDR3 protein: CASSLAGNTNTGELFF; CDR3 DNA: TGTGCCAGCAGTTTGGCGGGGAATACGAACACCGGGGAGCTGTTTTTT; V gene: TRBV28; clone size: .; J gene: TRBJ2-2; D gene: .
CDR3 protein: CASSPTGLAKNIQYF; CDR3 DNA: TGTGCCAGCAGTCCCACGGGACTAGCCAAAAACATTCAGTACTTC; V gene: TRBV28; clone size: few; J gene: TRBJ2-4; D gene: .
CDR3 protein: CASSPWGQTYEQYF; CDR3 DNA: TGTGCCAGCAGCCCTTGGGGACAGACCTACGAGCAGTACTTC; V gene: TRBV7-2; clone size: .; J gene: TRBJ2-7; D gene: TRBD1
CDR3 protein: CASSLSRQDNTEAFF; CDR3 DNA: TGTGCCAGCAGCCTCAGCAGACAGGATAACACTGAAGCTTTCTTT; V gene: TRBV6-5; clone size: .; J gene: TRBJ1-1; D gene: .
CDR3 protein: CASSSSGGASTDTQYF; CDR3 DNA: TGCGCCAGCAGCTCAAGCGGGGGGGCTAGCACAGATACGCAGTATTTT; V gene: TRBV5-1; clone size: .; J gene: TRBJ2-3; D gene: TRBD2
CDR3 protein: CASSPGGSYEQYF; CDR3 DNA: TGTGCCAGCTCTCCAGGGGGATCCTACGAGCAGTACTTC; V gene: TRBV7-9; clone size: once; J gene: TRBJ2-7; D gene: TRBD1
CDR3 protein: CASSLASGSYGEQYF; CDR3 DNA: TGCGCCAGCAGCTTGGCTAGCGGGAGTTACGGCGAGCAGTACTTC; V gene: TRBV5-1; clone size: .; J gene: TRBJ2-7; D gene: TRBD2
CDR3 protein: CSVPPGLAGVDTYNEQFF; CDR3 DNA: TGCAGCGTGCCTCCGGGACTAGCGGGAGTTGACACCTACAATGAGCAGTTCTTC; V gene: TRBV29-1; clone size: .; J gene: TRBJ2-1; D gene: TRBD2
CDR3 protein: CASSERSSGRWTGELFF; CDR3 DNA: TGTGCCAGCAGTGAACGTAGTAGTGGGAGATGGACCGGGGAGCTGTTTTTT; V gene: TRBV6-1; clone size: .; J gene: TRBJ2-2; D gene: .
CDR3 protein: CASSNLHTGGGGYTF; CDR3 DNA: TGTGCCAGCAGCAATTTACACACAGGGGGCGGTGGCTACACCTTC; V gene: TRBV21-1; clone size: once; J gene: TRBJ1-2; D gene: .
CDR3 protein: CASSLFPREGLYNEQFF; CDR3 DNA: TGTGCCAGCAGCTTATTTCCCAGGGAGGGACTCTACAATGAGCAGTTCTTC; V gene: TRBV7-2; clone size: .; J gene: TRBJ2-1; D gene: TRBD2
CDR3 protein: CASSPNRGNEAFF; CDR3 DNA: TGTGCCAGCAGTCCGAATCGGGGAAATGAAGCTTTCTTT; V gene: TRBV7-2; clone size: few; J gene: TRBJ1-1; D gene: .
CDR3 protein: CASSGGQGIRNTIYF; CDR3 DNA: TGTGCCAGCAGCGGAGGACAGGGAATCAGAAACACCATATATTTT; V gene: TRBV13; clone size: few; J gene: TRBJ1-3; D gene: TRBD1
CDR3 protein: CACPRGRGAKNIQYF; CDR3 DNA: TGCGCCTGCCCCCGGGGGAGGGGAGCCAAAAACATTCAGTACTTC; V gene: TRBV10-1; clone size: .; J gene: TRBJ2-4; D gene: TRBD2
CDR3 protein: CASSPGLAGIAEQFF; CDR3 DNA: TGTGCCAGCAGTCCGGGACTAGCGGGAATTGCTGAGCAGTTCTTC; V gene: TRBV27; clone size: few; J gene: TRBJ2-1; D gene: TRBD2
CDR3 protein: CASSSIPTDPNYGYTF; CDR3 DNA: TGCGCCAGCAGCTCAATCCCGACAGACCCTAACTATGGCTACACCTTC; V gene: TRBV5-1; clone size: .; J gene: TRBJ1-2; D gene: .
CDR3 protein: CASNPTVSVPYEQYF; CDR3 DNA: TGCGCCAGCAACCCGACAGTTTCGGTCCCCTACGAGCAGTACTTC; V gene: TRBV5-1; clone size: .; J gene: TRBJ2-7; D gene: .
CDR3 protein: CASSALGGGGGDTYEQYF; CDR3 DNA: TGTGCCAGCAGCGCCCTCGGGGGTGGTGGGGGGGATACATACGAGCAGTACTTC; V gene: TRBV4-2; clone size: once; J gene: TRBJ2-7; D gene: TRBD2